This T cell receptor beta chain originates from a study of cytomegalovirus exposure and HLA in healthy donors. Findings and caveats of the study: HLA alleles were associated with fewer than 20,000 TCR beta sequences in a later analysis at 0.05 false discovery rate.

V was trimmed by 4 bases and J by 5 bases, leaving 13 bases between them. This CDR3 spans 13 amino acids. Germline CDR1 SGDLS, CDR2 YYNGEE. Vbeta (60) and Jbeta (13) primers were used in the PCR. Original methodology: About 10 million shared chains were among roughly 81 million unique TCR beta chains counted in a later analysis. Libraries were prepared by immunoSEQ multiplex PCR; TCRdb keeps only in-frame clonotypes and omits some of them. V, J and clone size derive from that table, while D and trimming were established from the DNA sequence. The sample holds about 110,000 clones. Worth noting for this clone: The antigen is unknown.

This sequence was found in a man aged 35-49 years in good health and CMV-seropositive. The rearrangement joins TRBV9 to TRBJ2-7; D might be TRBD1 (5 bases). Sequencing was done on a sample of PBMCs. CDR3 sequence: CASSPYVTDEQYF. The CDR3 nucleotides read TGTGCCAGCAGCCCTTATGTGACAGACGAGCAGTACTTC.